A single T cell receptor beta chain is shown here with its context. Its antigen has not been determined. There are no base qualities to consult, and no much larger clone falls within one base. The CDR3 sequence holds 18 residues, the cysteine and phenylalanine included. Just the 54-base CDR3 DNA is kept, in frame starting at base 1. The germline V gene supplies CDR1 SGHRS and CDR2 YFSETQ. V is reduced by 4 bases and J by 0 bases, leaving a spacing of 21 bases between them. Stable Graves' hyperthyroidism was defined as the absence of progression to ophthalmopathy over 18 months of follow-up. Hyperthyroidism patients were newly diagnosed, with disease duration under 2 months, and aged 18 to 65 years. Exclusion was applied to patients with uncontrolled infections, other autoimmune diseases, pregnancy or lactation. Diagnoses relied on clinical symptoms, serum thyroxine and TRAb, thyroid ultrasound and orbital computed tomography. PBMCs were isolated from 7.5 to 10 ml of fresh peripheral blood by Ficoll-Paque density gradient centrifugation. Trizol reagent was used to extract total RNA, and RNA quality was then checked on an Agilent 2100 Bioanalyzer.

This sample is part of a study of T cells in Graves' hyperthyroidism and ophthalmopathy (dated by TCRdb to between 2017 and 2020). Study-wide context: Peripheral blood samples were taken at initial diagnosis, before any treatment was given. TCR V-J signatures able to tell the groups apart were searched for in a discovery cohort of 95 or so patients, of whom 43 had Graves' ophthalmopathy and around 57 had stable Graves' hyperthyroidism. Prospective prediction of ophthalmopathy was tested in an independent validation cohort of about 19 hyperthyroidism patients and 17 patients who later progressed to ophthalmopathy. For training and testing, the 100 or so patients in the discovery cohort were randomly divided in a 7:3 ratio. Thyroid tissue and blood T-cell repertoires from several Graves' hyperthyroidism patients were also compared in the study. After blood sampling, hyperthyroidism patients were treated with methimazole at a starting dose of 30 mg daily, and ophthalmopathy patients were treated with high-dose intravenous methylprednisolone. The paper describes TCR Vbeta CDR3 sequencing of 135 peripheral blood samples, made up of fewer than 50 ophthalmopathy patients, 70 to 75 hyperthyroidism patients and 17 progressor patients. Results and caveats for the whole study, not just this receptor: Blood samples also contained most of the expanded thyroid clonotypes (frequency above 0.001), which suggests that blood repertoires may reflect thyroid immune responses. No statistical method was used to fix the sample size in advance, and group allocation was not hidden from the investigators. In cross-validation, a model built on a 13 V-J signature told ophthalmopathy apart from stable hyperthyroidism with 85% to 90% sensitivity and around 83% specificity, and in testing the same model reached 80%/75%. In validation, progression to ophthalmopathy was predicted by the model with more than 65% sensitivity and under 85% specificity, a median of roughly six months before onset.

The TCR beta CDR3 regions were amplified from the RNA transcripts. The first round of RT-PCR for the TCR CDR3 was performed with the HTBI primer set and the Qiagen OneStep RT-PCR kit. Libraries were constructed in a second round of multiplex PCR, after which size selection and purification were carried out. Libraries were sequenced paired-end with 100 bp reads on an Illumina HiSeq2000. As for how the authors treated the data: Raw data were processed with SOAPnuke, discarding reads with adapters, uncalled bases, mean Phred below 15, or no exact constant-primer or identifier match. High-quality paired reads were merged using COPE v1.2.5, and each unique nucleotide sequence was defined as a clonotype. MiTCR v1.1 was used to align the clonotypes against IMGT TRBV, TRBD and TRBJ reference segments. The analysis included only V-J combinations with a frequency above 0.0001, which together covered roughly 99% of the repertoires. A TCS score was defined as the ratio between F50 (clonal expansion) and ExV (chaos), using BLOSUM62-based TCRdist between CDR3 peptides within each V-J. Welch's t-statistics and random forest reduced 514 V-J features to about 13, which were used in a naive Bayes classifier (R e1071). TCRdb trimmed the raw reads at Q25, called clones with MiXCR and kept productive beta chains. Every distinct CDR3 protein forms one entry, paired with its most common genes and DNA. The V and J calls follow TCRdb's processing rather than the paper's. This sample is represented by about 690,000 distinct CDR3 sequences; roughly 17% of them were singletons. The ten largest clones represent around a sixth of the sample.

The chain employs TRBV5-1 and TRBJ2-3, with TRBD1 tentatively as D gene (6 bases match). This TCR derives from a man between 50 and 59 years old with Graves' hyperthyroidism. Sequencing input: blood. The nucleotides read TGCGCCAGCAGCCTCAGGGGCTCTCCCAGCTTAAGCACAGATACGCAGTATTTT. This codes for CASSLRGSPSLSTDTQYF.